This TCR beta chain was found in a study of cytomegalovirus exposure and HLA in healthy donors. Sequencing used immunoSEQ multiplex PCR; TCRdb keeps in-frame clones, though not all of them. The data contain some 84,000 clones, approximately 90% of them seen just once; the ten biggest clones take up about 1.9%. The sequenced material came from PBMCs. This clonotype was sampled from a man aged 30 to 45 in good health and CMV-seronegative.

CDR3 DNA: TGCGCCAGCAGCTTGGAGGCAGGGGGAGGTAGCGAGCAGTACTTC. It translates to CASSLEAGGGSEQYF. The chain has TRBV5-1 and TRBJ2-7; TRBD1 is a possible D gene (7 bases). Trimming removed 0 bases at V and 6 bases at J, with 16 bases between. This CDR3 comprises 15 residues. Germline-derived CDR1 and CDR2 are SGHRS and YFSETQ.